The sequence of this TCR beta chain was determined in a study of T cell repertoires in cytomegalovirus infection. About the study: Indications came from public TCR beta signatures; they pointed to CMV infection and to a matching HLA type.

CDR3 length: 11 amino acids. V lost 5 bases to trimming and J lost 2 bases, with 6 bases between them. Germline V lookup: CDR1 SQVTM, CDR2 ANQGSEA. TCRdb reanalysed the reads using MiXCR and keeps one entry per CDR3 protein. The sample yields 200,000 to 300,000 distinct CDR3 sequences, roughly 13% seen once. The source is a human donor in good health (CMV status not recorded). Some clones in this sample may be carry-over from other donors' samples. The rearrangement links TRBV29-1 to TRBJ1-1, with no clear D. The sample consisted of PBMCs. The CDR3 sequence is CSVRPNTEAFF. In DNA form, the CDR3 reads TGCAGCGTTAGACCTAACACTGAAGCTTTCTTT.